This record covers a single T cell receptor (beta chain). The target antigen is unknown. The record originates from a study of lymphopenia after photon versus proton radiotherapy. Study results and caveats: Relative stability marked proton patients; photon patients lost diversity and naive cells.

TCRdb's table, derived via immunoSEQ multiplex PCR, lists solely in-frame clones and lacks some. The table includes around 31,000 clones, 89% detected once. Trimming shortened V by 3 bases and J by 2 bases, and 17 bases separated the two germline ends. The CDR3 loop spans 15 amino acids. Germline CDR1 and CDR2: GTSNPN and SVGIG (reference sequence). Sequencing was performed on peripheral blood, taken from a patient treated with proton-based radiotherapy. This clonotype was obtained from a woman aged 70 to 79 with pancreatic cancer. Some clones in this sample may be carry-over from other donors' samples. The rearrangement uses TRBV30 and TRBJ2-7; D is perhaps TRBD1 (6 bases). CDR3 coding DNA: TGTGCCTGGAGCCCCGGTGCAGGGGTCCCCTACGAGCAGTACTTC. This sequence encodes CAWSPGAGVPYEQYF.